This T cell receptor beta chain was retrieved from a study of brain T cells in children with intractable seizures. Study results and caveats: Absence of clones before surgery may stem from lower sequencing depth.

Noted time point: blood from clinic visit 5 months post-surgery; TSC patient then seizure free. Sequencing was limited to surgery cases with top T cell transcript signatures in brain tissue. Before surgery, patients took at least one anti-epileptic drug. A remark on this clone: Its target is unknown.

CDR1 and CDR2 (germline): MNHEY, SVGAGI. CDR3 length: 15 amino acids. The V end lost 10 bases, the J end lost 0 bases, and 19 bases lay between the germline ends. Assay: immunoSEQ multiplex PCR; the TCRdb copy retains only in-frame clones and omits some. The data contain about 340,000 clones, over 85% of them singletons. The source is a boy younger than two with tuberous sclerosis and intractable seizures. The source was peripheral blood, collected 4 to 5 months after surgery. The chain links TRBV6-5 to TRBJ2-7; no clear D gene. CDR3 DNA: TGTGCCACCCCGGACCCGAGAAGTAGCTCCTACGAGCAGTACTTC. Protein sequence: CATPDPRSSSYEQYF.